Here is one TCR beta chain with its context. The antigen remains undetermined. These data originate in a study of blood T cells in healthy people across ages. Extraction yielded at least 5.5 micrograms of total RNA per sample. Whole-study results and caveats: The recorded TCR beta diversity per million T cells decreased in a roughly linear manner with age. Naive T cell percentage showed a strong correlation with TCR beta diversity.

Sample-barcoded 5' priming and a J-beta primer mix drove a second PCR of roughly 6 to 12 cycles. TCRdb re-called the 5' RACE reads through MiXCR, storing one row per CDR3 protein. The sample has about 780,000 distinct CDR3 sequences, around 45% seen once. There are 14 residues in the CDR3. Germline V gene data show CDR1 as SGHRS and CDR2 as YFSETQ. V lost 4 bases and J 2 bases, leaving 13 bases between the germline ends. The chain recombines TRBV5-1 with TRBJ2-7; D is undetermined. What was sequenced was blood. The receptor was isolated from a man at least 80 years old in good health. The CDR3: CASSRQVEAYEQYF. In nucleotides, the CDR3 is TGCGCCAGCAGCCGACAAGTTGAGGCCTACGAGCAGTACTTC. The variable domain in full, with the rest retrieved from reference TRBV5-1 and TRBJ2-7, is KAGVTQTPRYLIKTRGQQVTLSCSPISGHRSVSWYQQTPGQGLQFLFEYFSETQRNKGNFPGRFSGRQFSNSRSEMNVSTLELGDSALYLCASSRQVEAYEQYFGPGTRLTVT.